The subject of this entry is one T cell receptor beta chain. This specimen belongs to a study of T cells expressing NK-cell markers. About the research overall: HCMV seropositivity marked most of the eight sequenced donors; one was seronegative.

TCRdb derives one entry per CDR3 protein from the 5' RACE reads, leaving out DNA. The sample has some 340,000 distinct CDR3 sequences, and its top ten clones hold 5.2%. The germline gives CDR1 SGHRS, CDR2 YFSETQ. The CDR3 covers 15 residues. Input material: blood T cells: a sorted CD56 or NKG2C T cell subset, CD4+ or CD8+ T cells, or bulk PBMC T cells (not recorded which). The receptor comes from a man between 18 and 69 years old in good health. The chain joins TRBV5-1 to TRBJ2-2; absent DNA, TCRdb's TRBD1 call cannot be checked. The chain's CDR3 is CASSRGETNTGELFF.